The T cell receptor (beta chain) under discussion was sequenced for a study of cytomegalovirus exposure and HLA in healthy donors. Overall study findings and caveats: Among the CMV-associated chains, three were confirmed in vitro as specific for CMV antigens. Segments of the TCR beta V type were, in most cases, productive about 90% or about 30% of the time in an earlier analysis.

A note on this clone: As yet, its antigen is unknown.

Primers for the PCR totalled 60 Vbeta and 13 Jbeta. TCRdb keeps only in-frame clones here, not all; method: immunoSEQ multiplex PCR. The table has around 130,000 clones, around 66% seen once. Germline trimming cut 3 bases from V and 0 bases from J; bases unmatched to any gene: 4. The CDR3 totals 15 residues. The germline CDR1 and CDR2 sequences are SGHTA and FQGTGA. This chain uses TRBV7-3 with TRBJ1-1, with 7 bases aligning to TRBD1. This receptor was taken from a woman in her thirties or forties in good health and CMV-seropositive. Sequenced material: PBMCs. The CDR3 protein is CASSFSGQLNTEAFF. DNA for the CDR3: TGTGCCAGCAGCTTCTCGGGACAGCTGAACACTGAAGCTTTCTTT.